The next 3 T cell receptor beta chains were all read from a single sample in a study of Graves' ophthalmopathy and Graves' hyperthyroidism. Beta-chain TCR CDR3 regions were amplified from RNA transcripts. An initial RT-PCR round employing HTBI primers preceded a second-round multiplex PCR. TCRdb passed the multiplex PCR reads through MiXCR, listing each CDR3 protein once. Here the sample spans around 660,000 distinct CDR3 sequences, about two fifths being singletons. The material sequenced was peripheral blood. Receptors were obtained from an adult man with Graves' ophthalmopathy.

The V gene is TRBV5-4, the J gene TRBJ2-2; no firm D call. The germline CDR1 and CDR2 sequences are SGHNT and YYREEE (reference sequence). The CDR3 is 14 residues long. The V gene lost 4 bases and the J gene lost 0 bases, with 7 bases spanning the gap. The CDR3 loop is CASSTDPNTGELFF. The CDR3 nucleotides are TGTGCCAGCAGCACAGACCCGAACACCGGGGAGCTGTTTTTT. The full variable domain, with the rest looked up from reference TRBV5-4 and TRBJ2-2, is ETGVTQSPTHLIKTRGQQVTLRCSSQSGHNTVSWYQQALGQGPQFIFQYYREEENGRGNFPPRFSGLQFPNYSSELNVNALELDDSALYLCASSTDPNTGELFFGEGSRLTVL.

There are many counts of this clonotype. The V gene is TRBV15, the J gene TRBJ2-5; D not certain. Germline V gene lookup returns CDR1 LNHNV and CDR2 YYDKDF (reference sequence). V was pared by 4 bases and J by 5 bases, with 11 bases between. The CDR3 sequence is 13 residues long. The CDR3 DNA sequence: TGTGCCACCAGCAAAGATTCCGGGGAGACCCAGTACTTC. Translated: CATSKDSGETQYF.

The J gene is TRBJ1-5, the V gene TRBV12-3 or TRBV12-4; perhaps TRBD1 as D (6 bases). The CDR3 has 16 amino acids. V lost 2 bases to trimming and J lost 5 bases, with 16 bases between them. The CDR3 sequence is CASSLSRQGHHQPQHF. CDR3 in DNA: TGTGCCAGCAGTTTATCTCGGCAGGGGCACCATCAGCCCCAGCATTTT.